Listed below are T cell receptor beta chains from one sample, sequenced in a study of control samples from healthy donors and cancer patients. Some clones are missing from TCRdb's copy, which holds only in-frame ones; the method was immunoSEQ multiplex PCR. The profile shows 95,000 to 150,000 clones, about nine tenths of them singletons. Sample: blood. The receptors were gathered from a woman aged 18-29 years in good health. The CDR3 runs from the conserved cysteine through the conserved F or W. A D gene is named only where the DNA matches it firmly. Clone size appears in some rows only: once, few, many, or a class for an expanded clone.

abundance	v_gene	j_gene	d_gene	CDR3nt	CDR3aa
-	TRBV5-1	TRBJ1-2	TRBD1	TGCGCCAGCAGCCCGACAGGGTCTAACTATGGCTACACCTTC	CASSPTGSNYGYTF
-	TRBV7-9	TRBJ2-3	-	TGTGCCAGCAGCCTGGGTAGGTTAGCGGAAGGGGTTCCGGATACGCAGTATTTT	CASSLGRLAEGVPDTQYF
-	TRBV19	TRBJ2-5	TRBD1	TGTGCCAGTATTATCATGGGGGGGGACAGGGGAAAAGAGACCCAGTACTTC	CASIIMGGDRGKETQYF
once	TRBV7-2	TRBJ2-7	-	TGTGCCAGCAGCTTAGCGGTCCAGGGGTCCTACGAGCAGTACTTC	CASSLAVQGSYEQYF
many	TRBV19	TRBJ2-1	-	TGTGCCAGTTCTATCCTAGCTACCAACAATGAGCAGTTCTTC	CASSILATNNEQFF
-	TRBV7-6	TRBJ1-6	TRBD1	TGTGCCAGCAGCTTAGGACAGGGAATTTCACCCCTCCACTTT	CASSLGQGISPLHF
-	TRBV4-3	TRBJ2-2	-	TGCGCCAGCAGCCAACGCCAACGGGGGGCCCCCACCGGGGAGCTGTTTTTT	CASSQRQRGAPTGELFF
-	TRBV2	TRBJ2-7	TRBD1	TGTGCCAGCAGTTATGACAGGGACTACGAGCAGTACTTC	CASSYDRDYEQYF
-	TRBV7-3	TRBJ2-5	TRBD1	TGTGCCAGCAGCCCCCAGGGGGTAGAGACCCAGTACTTC	CASSPQGVETQYF
-	TRBV14	TRBJ2-5	TRBD2	TGTGCCAGCAGCCAAAAAACTAGCGGAGAGACCCAGTACTTC	CASSQKTSGETQYF
-	TRBV29-1	TRBJ1-1	-	TGCAGCGTTAGTGGACAGTACACTGAAGCTTTCTTT	CSVSGQYTEAFF
once	TRBV5-4	TRBJ2-1	-	TGTGCCAGCAGCCCCATTGCTGGGGGGCTTATTGTCAATGAGCAGTTCTTC	CASSPIAGGLIVNEQFF
-	TRBV7-2	TRBJ2-7	-	TGTGCCAGCAGCTCCTGGGGGCTTTACGAGCAGTACTTC	CASSSWGLYEQYF
once	TRBV7-2	TRBJ2-3	-	TGTGCCAGCAGCGTAGGACGGGGGCCAGATACGCAGTATTTT	CASSVGRGPDTQYF
-	TRBV24-1	TRBJ2-7	TRBD1	TGTGCCACCAGTGATCGGACAGGACGGAACACCTACGAGCAGTACTTC	CATSDRTGRNTYEQYF
once	TRBV27	TRBJ2-7	-	TGTGCCAGCAGTTTCGGAATGGGATACGAGCAGTACTTC	CASSFGMGYEQYF
once	TRBV5-4	TRBJ2-3	TRBD1	TGTGCCAGCAGCTTGTTACAGGGGAGCACAGATACGCAGTATTTT	CASSLLQGSTDTQYF
-	TRBV7-9	TRBJ2-7	-	TGTGCCAGCAGCTTAGGGAGTCTCCCATCCGAATACGAGCAGTACTTC	CASSLGSLPSEYEQYF
-	TRBV29-1	TRBJ2-2	-	TGCAGCGTTCTTCTATCCGGACAGCGCGGGACCGGGGAGCTGTTTTTT	CSVLLSGQRGTGELFF
-	TRBV29-1	TRBJ1-1	-	TGCAGCGTCAAGAACCGGGGGGTCACTGAAGCTTTCTTT	CSVKNRGVTEAFF
-	TRBV28	TRBJ1-5	TRBD1	TGTGCCAGCAGTTTATACAGGGGAGCTGTTCAGCCCCAGCATTTT	CASSLYRGAVQPQHF
-	TRBV28	TRBJ2-1	TRBD2	TGTGCCAGCAGGGATACTAGCGGTGGGGCCTACAATGAGCAGTTCTTC	CASRDTSGGAYNEQFF
-	TRBV19	TRBJ1-3	-	TGTGCCAGTAGAACCTCGGACAGAAACTCTGGAAACACCATATATTTT	CASRTSDRNSGNTIYF
-	TRBV1	TRBJ2-5	-	TGCACCAGCAGCCGAGGACCCACAGAGACCCAGTACTTC	CTSSRGPTETQYF
once	TRBV5-4	TRBJ1-1	-	TGTGCCAGCACCCAAGGAGGGCCCAACACTGAAGCTTTCTTT	CASTQGGPNTEAFF
-	TRBV6-5	TRBJ1-1	TRBD1	TGTGCCAGCAGTCCTACTACAGGGGGCACTGAAGCTTTCTTT	CASSPTTGGTEAFF
-	TRBV25-1	TRBJ2-7	TRBD1	TGTGCCAGTTCGGGACAGATCTACGAGCAGTACTTC	CASSGQIYEQYF
-	TRBV10-2	TRBJ2-5	-	TGCGCCAGCCGCATAGGGGGGGCTCAAGAGACCCAGTACTTC	CASRIGGAQETQYF
once	TRBV7-2	TRBJ1-1	-	TGTGCCAGCAGCCCCGGGGCCTCGAACACTGAAGCTTTCTTT	CASSPGASNTEAFF
-	TRBV30	TRBJ2-1	TRBD2	TGTGCCTGGAGTTGGCTAGCGGGAGGGGATGAGCAGTTCTTC	CAWSWLAGGDEQFF
-	TRBV15	TRBJ2-5	-	TGTGCCACCAGCAAAGGCGCGGTGGGGTCGGGGCAAGAGACCCAGTACTTC	CATSKGAVGSGQETQYF
-	TRBV27	TRBJ1-2	-	TGTGCCAGCAGTCAGAAGGCGGCAGGGTATGGCTACACCTTC	CASSQKAAGYGYTF
-	TRBV2	TRBJ2-2	TRBD2	TGTGCCAGCATGGCCGGGGGGGCGAACACCGGGGAGCTGTTTTTT	CASMAGGANTGELFF
-	TRBV19	TRBJ2-4	-	TGTGCCAGTAGCGACAGCAACATTCAGTACTTC	CASSDSNIQYF
-	TRBV28	TRBJ1-6	-	TGTGCCAGCCGCGTATCCTGGGGTAATTCACCCCTCCACTTT	CASRVSWGNSPLHF
-	TRBV15	TRBJ1-1	-	TGTGCCACCAGCAGAGGGGGGGCAGGTCCTGAAGCTTTCTTT	CATSRGGAGPEAFF
-	TRBV4-3	TRBJ2-1	-	TGCGCCAGCAGCCAAGCCAGAGTTTCGTTGGGTGAGCAGTTCTTC	CASSQARVSLGEQFF
few	TRBV7-9	TRBJ1-5	-	TGTGCCAGCAGCTTAACGGGAGGCAATCAGCCCCAGCATTTT	CASSLTGGNQPQHF
-	TRBV18	TRBJ1-1	-	TGTGCCAGCTCAGTTACAGGGATGGGGAACACTGAAGCTTTCTTT	CASSVTGMGNTEAFF
-	TRBV28	TRBJ1-4	TRBD1	TGTGCCAGCAGTCCGCGGGACAGCCGTAATGAAAAACTGTTTTTT	CASSPRDSRNEKLFF
-	TRBV18	TRBJ2-1	-	TGTGCCAGCTCAACAGTGCACGATGAGCAGTTCTTC	CASSTVHDEQFF
-	TRBV27	TRBJ1-2	TRBD1	TGTGCCAGCAGTTTCAGAGGGGGCGAGTATGGCTACACCTTC	CASSFRGGEYGYTF
-	TRBV4-1	TRBJ2-7	-	TGCGCCAGCAGCCACTACCGGGGGCAGGGGGTGTCGGGGGAGCAGTACTTC	CASSHYRGQGVSGEQYF
-	TRBV12-3/TRBV12-4	TRBJ1-2	-	TGTGCCAGCAGTCAAAGGCGGGGAGATGGCTACACCTTC	CASSQRRGDGYTF
-	TRBV10-1	TRBJ2-1	TRBD1	TGCGCCATCAGCACCCGGGACAGGGGGCAGGACAATGAGCAGTTCTTC	CAISTRDRGQDNEQFF
-	TRBV13	TRBJ1-3	-	TGTGCCAGCAGCTTACGAATAACTCAGGGTTACGGAAACACCATATATTTT	CASSLRITQGYGNTIYF
-	TRBV24-1	TRBJ2-5	TRBD1	TGTGCCACCGGTAAGGGACAGGGCGTAGAAGAGACCCAGTACTTC	CATGKGQGVEETQYF
-	TRBV4-1	TRBJ2-3	TRBD2	TGCGCCAGCAGCCAAGAACGGGCGGGAGCCCTCACAGATACGCAGTATTTT	CASSQERAGALTDTQYF
-	TRBV15	TRBJ1-1	-	TGTGCCACCGGGCCGGTAGGGATTCTATTAGCGGACACTGAAGCTTTCTTT	CATGPVGILLADTEAFF
-	TRBV30	TRBJ2-3	TRBD2	TGTGCCTGGAGTCTAGGACTAGCGGTGGATACGCAGTATTTT	CAWSLGLAVDTQYF
-	TRBV4-2	TRBJ2-2	-	TGTGCCAGCAGCCAAGACGGACAGCTCACCGGGGAGCTGTTTTTT	CASSQDGQLTGELFF
-	TRBV4-1	TRBJ1-2	TRBD1	TGCGCCAGCAGCCAAGATCCGACAGGGGCATTTCTCTATGGCTACACCTTC	CASSQDPTGAFLYGYTF
-	TRBV30	TRBJ1-2	TRBD1	TGTGCCTGGAGTGTAGGTGGGACAGATGGCTACACCTTC	CAWSVGGTDGYTF
-	TRBV7-2	TRBJ2-5	TRBD1	TGTGCCAGCAGCTCGACAGGGGGGAAAGAGACCCAGTACTTC	CASSSTGGKETQYF
-	TRBV19	TRBJ1-1	-	TGTGCCAGTAGGAAACTACGGGTGGACACTGAAGCTTTCTTT	CASRKLRVDTEAFF
-	TRBV6-5	TRBJ2-5	-	TGTGCCAGCAGCCGTGGGGGCGAGACCCAGTACTTC	CASSRGGETQYF
-	TRBV7-9	TRBJ1-2	-	TGTGCCAGCAGCTCTACCGACCCGGCTGGGAATGGCTACACCTTC	CASSSTDPAGNGYTF
-	TRBV28	TRBJ2-3	-	TGTGCCAGCAGGGCGGGAATAAGCACAGATACGCAGTATTTT	CASRAGISTDTQYF